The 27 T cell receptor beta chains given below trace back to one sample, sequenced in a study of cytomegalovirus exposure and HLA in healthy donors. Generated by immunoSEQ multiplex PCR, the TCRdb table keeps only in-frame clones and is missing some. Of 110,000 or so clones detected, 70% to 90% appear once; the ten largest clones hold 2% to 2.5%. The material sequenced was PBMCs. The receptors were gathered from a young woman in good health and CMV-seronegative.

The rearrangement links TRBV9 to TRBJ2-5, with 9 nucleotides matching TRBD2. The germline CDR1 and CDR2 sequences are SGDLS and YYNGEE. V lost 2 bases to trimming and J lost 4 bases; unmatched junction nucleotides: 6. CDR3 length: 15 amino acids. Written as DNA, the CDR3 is TGTGCCAGCAGCGTGGGCGGGGGGGCGACAGAGACCCAGTACTTC. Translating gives CASSVGGGATETQYF.

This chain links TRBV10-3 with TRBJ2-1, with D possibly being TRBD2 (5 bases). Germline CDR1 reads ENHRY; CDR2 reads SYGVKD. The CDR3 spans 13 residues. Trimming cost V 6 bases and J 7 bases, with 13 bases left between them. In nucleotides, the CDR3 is TGTGCCATCAGGCCCCAAGCGGATAATGAGCAGTTCTTC. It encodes CAIRPQADNEQFF.

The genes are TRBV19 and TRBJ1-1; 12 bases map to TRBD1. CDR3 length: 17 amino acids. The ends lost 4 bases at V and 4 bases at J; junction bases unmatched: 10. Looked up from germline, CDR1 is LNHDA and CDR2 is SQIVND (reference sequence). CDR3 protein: CASSSAGTGGKGTEAFF. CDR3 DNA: TGTGCCAGTAGTAGCGCCGGGACAGGGGGCAAGGGCACTGAAGCTTTCTTT.

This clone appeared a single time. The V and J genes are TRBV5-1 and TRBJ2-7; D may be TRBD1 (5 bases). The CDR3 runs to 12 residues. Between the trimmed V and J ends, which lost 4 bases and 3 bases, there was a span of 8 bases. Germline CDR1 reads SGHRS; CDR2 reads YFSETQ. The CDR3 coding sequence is TGCGCCAGCAGCGCGGACAACTACGAGCAGTACTTC. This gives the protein CASSADNYEQYF.

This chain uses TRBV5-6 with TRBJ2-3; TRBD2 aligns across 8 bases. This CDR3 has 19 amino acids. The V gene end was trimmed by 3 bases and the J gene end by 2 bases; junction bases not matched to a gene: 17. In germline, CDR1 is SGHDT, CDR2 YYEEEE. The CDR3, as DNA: TGTGCCAGCAGCTCCTTATCCCCCCGGGAGGGGGAGTACACAGATACGCAGTATTTT. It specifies CASSSLSPREGEYTDTQYF.

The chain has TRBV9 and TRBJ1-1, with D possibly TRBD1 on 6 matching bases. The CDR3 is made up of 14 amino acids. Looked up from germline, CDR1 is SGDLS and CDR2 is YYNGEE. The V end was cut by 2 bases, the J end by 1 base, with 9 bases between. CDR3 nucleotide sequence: TGTGCCAGCAGCGTCGGGGGGCGGAACACTGAAGCTTTCTTT. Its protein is CASSVGGRNTEAFF.

DNA of the CDR3: TGTGCCAGCAGCGCAGACTGGGGCTACAACTATGGCTACACCTTC. Translation gives CASSADWGYNYGYTF. V gene TRBV7-8 combines with J gene TRBJ1-2; D possibly corresponds to TRBD1 (5 bases). Trimming stripped 5 bases from V and 2 bases from J, with 15 bases between. The CDR3 is made up of 15 amino acids. Germline V gene sequence: CDR1 SGHVS, CDR2 FQNEAQ.

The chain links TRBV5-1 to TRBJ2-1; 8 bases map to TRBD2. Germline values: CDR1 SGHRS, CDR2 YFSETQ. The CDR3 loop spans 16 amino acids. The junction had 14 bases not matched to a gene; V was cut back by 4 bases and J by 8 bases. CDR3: CASSPGLERGSDEQFF. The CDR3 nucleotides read TGCGCCAGCAGCCCGGGTTTGGAGCGGGGGTCGGATGAGCAGTTCTTC.

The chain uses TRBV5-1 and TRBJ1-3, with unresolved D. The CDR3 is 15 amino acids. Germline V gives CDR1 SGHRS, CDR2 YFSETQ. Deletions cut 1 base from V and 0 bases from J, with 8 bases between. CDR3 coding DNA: TGCGCCAGCAGCTTGCCGGGTAGCTCTGGAAACACCATATATTTT. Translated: CASSLPGSSGNTIYF.

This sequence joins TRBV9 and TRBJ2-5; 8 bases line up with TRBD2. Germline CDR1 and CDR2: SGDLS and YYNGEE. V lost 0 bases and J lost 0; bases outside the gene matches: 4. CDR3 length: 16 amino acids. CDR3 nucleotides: TGTGCCAGCAGCGTAGGAAGCGGGGGACACCAAGAGACCCAGTACTTC. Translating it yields CASSVGSGGHQETQYF.

The CDR3 loop is CASSRLTSGGTKNIQYF. CDR3 DNA sequence: TGTGCCAGCAGCCGACTTACTAGCGGGGGAACCAAAAACATTCAGTACTTC. V usage is TRBV5-4 and J usage is TRBJ2-4, with TRBD2 matching over 11 bases. After removal of 4 bases from V and 2 bases from J, the junction contained 8 bases not matched to a gene. This CDR3 has 17 amino acids. Germline V CDR1 and CDR2: SGHNT, YYREEE (reference sequence).

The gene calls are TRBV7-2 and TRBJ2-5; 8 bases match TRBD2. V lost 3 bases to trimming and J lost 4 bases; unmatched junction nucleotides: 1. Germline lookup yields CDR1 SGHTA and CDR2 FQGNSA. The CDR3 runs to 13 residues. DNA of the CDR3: TGTGCCAGCAGCTTCGGGGGGGTAGAGACCCAGTACTTC. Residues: CASSFGGVETQYF.

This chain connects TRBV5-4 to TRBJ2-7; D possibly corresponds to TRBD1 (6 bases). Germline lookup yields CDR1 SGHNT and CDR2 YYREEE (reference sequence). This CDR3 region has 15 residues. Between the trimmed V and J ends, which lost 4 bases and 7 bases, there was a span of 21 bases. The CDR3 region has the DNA TGTGCCAGCAGCCGAGACAGGTCCCTTAACGGGGAGCAGTACTTC. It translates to CASSRDRSLNGEQYF.

The CDR3 loop is CASSPRAGQGPAFF. The CDR3 nucleotides read TGTGCCAGCAGCCCGAGGGCGGGACAGGGGCCAGCTTTCTTT. The gene calls are TRBV9 and TRBJ1-1; 10 bases fit TRBD1. The germline V gene encodes CDR1 SGDLS and CDR2 YYNGEE. This CDR3 is built from 14 residues. The V and J ends lost 4 bases and 10 bases, in that order; junction bases with no gene match: 10.

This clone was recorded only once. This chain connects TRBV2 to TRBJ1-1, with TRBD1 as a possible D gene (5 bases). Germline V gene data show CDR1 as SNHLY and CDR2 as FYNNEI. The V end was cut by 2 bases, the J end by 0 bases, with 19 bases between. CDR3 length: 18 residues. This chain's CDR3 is CASSEIGDSGTMNTEAFF. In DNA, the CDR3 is TGTGCCAGCAGTGAAATAGGGGATTCTGGAACGATGAACACTGAAGCTTTCTTT.

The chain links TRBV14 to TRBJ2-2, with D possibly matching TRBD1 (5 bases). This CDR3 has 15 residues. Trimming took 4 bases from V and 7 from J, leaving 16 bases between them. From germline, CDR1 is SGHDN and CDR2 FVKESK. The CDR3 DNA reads TGTGCCAGCAGCCGAGGACACTCCTGGGGCGGGGAGCTGTTTTTT. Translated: CASSRGHSWGGELFF.

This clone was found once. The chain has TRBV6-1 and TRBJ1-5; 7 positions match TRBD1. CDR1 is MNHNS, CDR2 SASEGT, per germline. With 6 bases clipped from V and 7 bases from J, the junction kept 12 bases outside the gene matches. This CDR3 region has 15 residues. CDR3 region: CASSLWTGQRQPQHF. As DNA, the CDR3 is TGTGCCAGCAGCCTATGGACAGGCCAGAGACAGCCCCAGCATTTT.

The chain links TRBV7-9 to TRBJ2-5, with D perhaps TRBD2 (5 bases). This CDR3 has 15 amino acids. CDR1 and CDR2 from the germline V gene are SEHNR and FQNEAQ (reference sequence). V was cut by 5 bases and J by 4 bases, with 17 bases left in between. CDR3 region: CASSPSQLVRETQYF. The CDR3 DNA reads TGTGCCAGCAGCCCCAGCCAACTAGTTAGAGAGACCCAGTACTTC. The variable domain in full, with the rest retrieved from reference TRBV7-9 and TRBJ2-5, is DTGVSQNPRHKITKRGQNVTFRCDPISEHNRLYWYRQTLGQGPEFLTYFQNEAQLEKSRLLSDRFSAERPKGSFSTLEIQRTEQGDSAMYLCASSPSQLVRETQYFGPGTRLLVL.

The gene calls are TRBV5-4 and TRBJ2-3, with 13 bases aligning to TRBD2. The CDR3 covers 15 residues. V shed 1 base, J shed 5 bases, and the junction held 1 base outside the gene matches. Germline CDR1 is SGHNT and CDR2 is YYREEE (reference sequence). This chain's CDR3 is CASSLTSGGEDTQYF. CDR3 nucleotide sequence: TGTGCCAGCAGCTTGACTAGCGGGGGGGAAGATACGCAGTATTTT. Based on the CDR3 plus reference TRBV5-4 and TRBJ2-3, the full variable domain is ETGVTQSPTHLIKTRGQQVTLRCSSQSGHNTVSWYQQALGQGPQFIFQYYREEENGRGNFPPRFSGLQFPNYSSELNVNALELDDSALYLCASSLTSGGEDTQYFGPGTRLTVL.

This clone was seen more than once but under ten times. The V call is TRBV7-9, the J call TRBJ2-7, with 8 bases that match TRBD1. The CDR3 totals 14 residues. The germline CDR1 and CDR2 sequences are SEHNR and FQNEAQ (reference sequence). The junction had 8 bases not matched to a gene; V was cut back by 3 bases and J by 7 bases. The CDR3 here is CASSLGSGGLEQYF. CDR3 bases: TGTGCCAGCAGCTTGGGGTCAGGGGGCCTGGAGCAGTACTTC. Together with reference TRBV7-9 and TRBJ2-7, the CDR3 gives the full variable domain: DTGVSQNPRHKITKRGQNVTFRCDPISEHNRLYWYRQTLGQGPEFLTYFQNEAQLEKSRLLSDRFSAERPKGSFSTLEIQRTEQGDSAMYLCASSLGSGGLEQYFGPGTRLTVT.

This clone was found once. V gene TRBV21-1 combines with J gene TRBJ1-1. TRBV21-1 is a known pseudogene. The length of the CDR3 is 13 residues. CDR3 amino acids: CASSRRVNTEAFF. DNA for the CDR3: TGTGCCAGCAGCAGGCGGGTGAACACTGAAGCTTTCTTT.

In DNA form, the CDR3 reads TGTGCCAGCAGCTTGCCGGGGACTGGAGCCGGGGAGCTGTTTTTT. Its protein is CASSLPGTGAGELFF. The V gene is TRBV5-4, the J gene TRBJ2-2, with D maybe TRBD2 (6 bases). This CDR3 has 15 amino acids. Germline lookup yields CDR1 SGHNT and CDR2 YYREEE (reference sequence). Trimming left V 1 base short and J 6 bases short, with 13 bases between.

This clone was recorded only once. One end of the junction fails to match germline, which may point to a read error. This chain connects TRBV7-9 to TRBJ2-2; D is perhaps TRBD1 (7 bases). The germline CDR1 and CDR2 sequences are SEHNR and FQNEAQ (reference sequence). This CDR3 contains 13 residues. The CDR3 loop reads CGAGPTGSRELFF. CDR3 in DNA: TGCGGGGCGGGGCCGACAGGGAGCCGGGAGCTGTTTTTT.

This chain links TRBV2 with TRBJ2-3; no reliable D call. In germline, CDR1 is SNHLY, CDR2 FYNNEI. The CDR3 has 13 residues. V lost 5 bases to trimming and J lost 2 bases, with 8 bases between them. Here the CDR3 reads CASSTEVTDTQYF. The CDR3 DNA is TGTGCCAGCAGTACCGAGGTCACAGATACGCAGTATTTT.

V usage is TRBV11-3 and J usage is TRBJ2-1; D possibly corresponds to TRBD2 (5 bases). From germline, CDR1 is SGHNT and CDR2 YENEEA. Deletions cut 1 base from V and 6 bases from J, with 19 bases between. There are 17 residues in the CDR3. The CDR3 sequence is CASSLAGSKDSGNEQFF. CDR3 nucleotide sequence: TGTGCCAGCAGCTTAGCCGGCTCGAAGGACTCGGGCAATGAGCAGTTCTTC.

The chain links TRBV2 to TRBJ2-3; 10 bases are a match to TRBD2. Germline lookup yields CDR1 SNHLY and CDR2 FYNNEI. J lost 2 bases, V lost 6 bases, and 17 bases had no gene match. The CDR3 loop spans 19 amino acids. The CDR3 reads CASSIPGLAADQLTDTQYF. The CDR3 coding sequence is TGTGCCAGCAGCATACCAGGACTAGCGGCCGATCAGCTCACAGATACGCAGTATTTT.

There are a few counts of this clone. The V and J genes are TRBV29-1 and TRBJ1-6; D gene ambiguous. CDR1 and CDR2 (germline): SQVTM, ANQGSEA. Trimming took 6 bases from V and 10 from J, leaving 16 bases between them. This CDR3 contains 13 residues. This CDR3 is CSVSDRRGSPLHF. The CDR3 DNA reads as TGCAGCGTCTCGGACCGCCGCGGGTCACCCCTCCACTTT.